The 21 T cell receptor beta chains reported below all come from one sample, sequenced in a study of chemoradiotherapy in HPV16-positive cancers. Only in-frame clones appear in the TCRdb table, and some are missing; sequencing was by immunoSEQ multiplex PCR. The table includes tens of thousands of clones, 93% detected once. The source material was blood, sampled from a patient who underwent chemoradiotherapy. Receptors originate from a human donor with HPV-associated anogenital cancer.

V and J are TRBV5-4 and TRBJ1-6, with 7 bases matching TRBD1. Germline V gene sequence: CDR1 SGHNT, CDR2 YYREEE (reference sequence). CDR3 length: 15 amino acids. Losses at the gene ends were 5 bases for V and 5 bases for J; bases not matched to a gene: 7. The CDR3 is CASRPRGQNNSPLHF. The CDR3 DNA sequence: TGTGCCAGCAGACCAAGGGGACAGAATAATTCACCCCTCCACTTT.

The CDR3 coding sequence is TGTGCCAGCAGCCGAGGGACCGATAATTCACCCCTCCACTTT. It yields the protein CASSRGTDNSPLHF. The genes are TRBV6-4 and TRBJ1-6; D possibly corresponds to TRBD1 (5 bases). The CDR3 contains 14 residues. From germline, CDR1 is MRHNA and CDR2 SNTAGT. V lost 6 bases and J lost 5, with 11 bases in between.

This sequence joins TRBV5-4 and TRBJ1-3; D perhaps matches TRBD1 (5 bases). The CDR3 extends over 15 amino acids. V lost 5 bases, J lost 0 bases, and 12 bases lay in between. From germline, CDR1 is SGHNT and CDR2 YYREEE (reference sequence). CDR3: CASRSDSTSGNTIYF. CDR3 nucleotides: TGTGCCAGCAGGTCTGACAGTACCTCTGGAAACACCATATATTTT.

The gene calls are TRBV7-2 and TRBJ2-7, with a possible D match to TRBD2 (6 bases). Per germline, CDR1 SGHTA and CDR2 FQGNSA. This CDR3 comprises 18 residues. Trimming left V 1 base short and J 1 base short, with 20 bases between. The CDR3 sequence: CASSLGEGRQYRSYEQYF. The CDR3 nucleotides are TGTGCCAGCAGCTTAGGAGAGGGGAGGCAATATAGATCCTACGAGCAGTACTTC. The full variable domain, rest sourced from reference TRBV7-2 and TRBJ2-7, is GAGVSQSPSNKVTEKGKDVELRCDPISGHTALYWYRQSLGQGLEFLIYFQGNSAPDKSGLPSDRFSAERTGGSVSTLTIQRTQQEDSAVYLCASSLGEGRQYRSYEQYFGPGTRLTVT.

The chain joins TRBV19 to TRBJ1-4; 7 bases align to TRBD1. Germline CDR1 LNHDA, CDR2 SQIVND (reference sequence). The CDR3 covers 15 residues. V was pared by 4 bases and J by 3 bases, with 5 bases of the junction left unmatched. CDR3 nucleotide sequence: TGTGCCAGTAGTAAAGACAGGGCAGCTAATGAAAAACTGTTTTTT. Its protein is CASSKDRAANEKLFF.

The V and J genes are TRBV18 and TRBJ2-5; D is unclear. V lost 2 bases and J lost 4, with 8 bases in between. The CDR3 covers 13 residues. Germline V gene lookup returns CDR1 KGHSH and CDR2 LQKENI. Here the CDR3 reads CASSPGVPETQYF. The CDR3 nucleotides are TGTGCCAGCTCACCAGGGGTCCCAGAGACCCAGTACTTC.

This chain uses TRBV7-9 with TRBJ2-7; 13 bases align to TRBD2. This CDR3 region has 13 residues. Unmatched junction bases numbered 3, after V lost 10 bases and J lost 3 bases. Germline V CDR1 and CDR2: SEHNR, FQNEAQ (reference sequence). In DNA form, the CDR3 reads TGTGCCACCGGGACTAGCGGGATCTACGAGCAGTACTTC. It translates to CATGTSGIYEQYF.

This chain joins TRBV19 and TRBJ1-3; D not resolved. Germline V gene lookup returns CDR1 LNHDA and CDR2 SQIVND (reference sequence). This CDR3 spans 17 amino acids. Between the trimmed V and J ends, which lost 4 bases and 0 bases, there was a span of 16 bases. CDR3 nucleotide sequence: TGTGCCAGTAGTACCCCCGGCGCGGCAAGCTCTGGAAACACCATATATTTT. It specifies CASSTPGAASSGNTIYF.

Remarks on this clone: Other DNA sequences in this specimen translate into the identical CDR3. The genes are TRBV11-2 and TRBJ1-1; D ambiguous. CDR1 is SGHAT and CDR2 is FQNNGV in the germline V gene. Between the trimmed V and J ends, which lost 1 base and 1 base, there was a span of 4 bases. This CDR3 contains 13 residues. The CDR3 here is CASSLGRNTEAFF. For the CDR3, the DNA is TGTGCCAGCAGCTTAGGCAGGAACACTGAAGCTTTCTTT.

This clone was detected a few times. V gene TRBV19 combines with J gene TRBJ1-5, with D maybe TRBD1 (6 bases). Trimming took off 1 base at V and 11 bases at J, with 12 bases between the two ends. The CDR3 spans 13 residues. The germline V gene has CDR1 LNHDA and CDR2 SQIVND (reference sequence). CDR3 loop: CASSIGRGSAQHF. CDR3 DNA sequence: TGTGCCAGTAGTATAGGAAGGGGGTCGGCCCAGCATTTT.

This chain uses TRBV5-1 with TRBJ2-7; 11 bases fit TRBD1. The germline CDR1 and CDR2 sequences are SGHRS and YFSETQ. The CDR3 has 13 residues. J lost 6 bases, V lost 3 bases, and 2 bases had no gene match. This CDR3 reads CASSSDRGLEQYF. CDR3 bases: TGCGCCAGCAGCTCGGACAGGGGGCTCGAGCAGTACTTC. Using reference TRBV5-1 and TRBJ2-7 for the parts outside the CDR3, the full variable domain is KAGVTQTPRYLIKTRGQQVTLSCSPISGHRSVSWYQQTPGQGLQFLFEYFSETQRNKGNFPGRFSGRQFSNSRSEMNVSTLELGDSALYLCASSSDRGLEQYFGPGTRLTVT.

The chain has TRBV13 and TRBJ2-1; the match to TRBD2 covers 9 bases. Germline lookup yields CDR1 PRHDT and CDR2 FYEKMQ (reference sequence). The length of the CDR3 is 15 residues. V lost 5 bases, J lost 9 bases, and 11 bases stayed unmatched. The CDR3 bases are TGTGCCAGCAGCCCGATTGCGGGGGGGCGGAGTGAGCAGTTCTTC. It is translated as CASSPIAGGRSEQFF.

This chain uses TRBV28 with TRBJ1-3; D ambiguous. Per germline, CDR1 MDHEN and CDR2 SYDVKM. This CDR3 has 15 residues. Trimming left V 5 bases short and J 0 bases short, with 11 bases between. Here the CDR3 reads CASSPGFSSGNTIYF. CDR3 in DNA: TGTGCCAGCAGTCCAGGATTTTCCTCTGGAAACACCATATATTTT.

V is TRBV19 and J is TRBJ1-1; 8 bases line up with TRBD1. The V gene end was trimmed by 3 bases and the J gene end by 4 bases; junction bases not matched to a gene: 7. The CDR3 is 15 residues long. CDR1 LNHDA and CDR2 SQIVND come from the germline V gene (reference sequence). The CDR3 nucleotides are TGTGCCAGTAGTATTCAAACAGGGGGGCTCACTGAAGCTTTCTTT. Its translation is CASSIQTGGLTEAFF.

The chain couples TRBV18 to TRBJ1-6; TRBD1 matches 8 bases. Germline loops: CDR1 KGHSH, CDR2 LQKENI. CDR3 length equals 18 residues. V lost 4 bases, J lost 0 bases, and 8 bases stayed unmatched. This chain's CDR3 is CASSRNPTGGSYNSPLHF. The CDR3 coding sequence is TGTGCCAGCTCACGGAACCCCACAGGGGGCTCCTATAATTCACCCCTCCACTTT.

The chain employs TRBV7-9 and TRBJ2-1; D gene uncertain. CDR1 and CDR2 (germline): SEHNR, FQNEAQ (reference sequence). The CDR3 is 11 residues long. The V and J ends lost 5 bases and 9 bases respectively, with 8 bases between them. CDR3 coding DNA: TGTGCCAGCAGCCTTAAGTCTGAGCAGTTCTTC. Residues: CASSLKSEQFF.

This chain uses TRBV18 with TRBJ2-7; 10 positions match TRBD1. This CDR3 is built from 14 residues. Germline V CDR1 and CDR2: KGHSH, LQKENI. V trimming: 5 bases; J trimming: 6 bases; junction bases outside the gene matches: 7. The CDR3 region has the DNA TGTGCCAGCTCAAACTCGGGACAGGGGCGCGAGCAGTACTTC. This gives the protein CASSNSGQGREQYF.

The J gene is TRBJ1-2, the V gene TRBV5-4; D remains ambiguous. The germline V and J ends were trimmed by 2 bases and 4 bases, with 9 bases remaining between them. Per germline, CDR1 SGHNT and CDR2 YYREEE (reference sequence). This CDR3 has 13 amino acids. This chain's CDR3 is CASSFRGAYGYTF. CDR3 bases: TGTGCCAGCAGCTTCCGGGGTGCCTATGGCTACACCTTC.

This chain connects TRBV5-5 to TRBJ2-3; D gene unclear. Looked up from germline, CDR1 is SGHKS and CDR2 is YYEKEE (reference sequence). Trimming shortened V by 0 bases and J by 0 bases, and 5 bases separated the two germline ends. This CDR3 has 14 residues. The CDR3 DNA is TGTGCCAGCAGCTTGGGGTTGAGCACAGATACGCAGTATTTT. Encoded protein: CASSLGLSTDTQYF.

The chain combines TRBV19 with TRBJ1-6, with 8 positions matching TRBD1. V trimming: 2 bases; J trimming: 8 bases; junction bases outside the gene matches: 11. Germline CDR1 reads LNHDA; CDR2 reads SQIVND (reference sequence). The CDR3 spans 17 residues. The CDR3 bases are TGTGCCAGTAGTATACCAACTCCCGGGACAGGAGATTCACCCCTCCACTTT. This sequence encodes CASSIPTPGTGDSPLHF. The variable domain in full, with the rest retrieved from reference TRBV19 and TRBJ1-6, is DGGITQSPKYLFRKEGQNVTLSCEQNLNHDAMYWYRQDPGQGLRLIYYSQIVNDFQKGDIAEGYSVSREKKESFPLTVTSAQKNPTAFYLCASSIPTPGTGDSPLHFGNGTRLTVT.

The genes are TRBV9 and TRBJ2-7; 8 bases match TRBD2. V shed 4 bases and J 6 bases; nucleotides not matched to a gene: 9. The V gene's germline CDR1 is SGDLS and CDR2 YYNGEE. This CDR3 is 14 amino acids long. CDR3 region: CASSTIGLASEQYF. The CDR3 nucleotides are TGTGCCAGCAGCACGATAGGACTAGCCAGCGAGCAGTACTTC.